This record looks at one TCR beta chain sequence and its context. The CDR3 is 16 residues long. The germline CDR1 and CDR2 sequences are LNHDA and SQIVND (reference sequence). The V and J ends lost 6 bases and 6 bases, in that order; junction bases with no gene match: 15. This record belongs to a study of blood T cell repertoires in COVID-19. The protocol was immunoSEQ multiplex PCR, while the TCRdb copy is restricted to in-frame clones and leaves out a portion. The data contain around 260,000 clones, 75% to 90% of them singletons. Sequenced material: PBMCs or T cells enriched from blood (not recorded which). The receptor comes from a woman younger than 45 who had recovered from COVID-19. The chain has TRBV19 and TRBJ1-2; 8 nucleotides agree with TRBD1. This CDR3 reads CASSRQGIYDLDGYTF. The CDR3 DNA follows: TGTGCCAGTAGCCGACAGGGGATATACGATTTGGATGGCTACACCTTC.